This TCR beta chain comes out of a study of cytomegalovirus exposure and HLA in healthy donors. This CDR3 is built from 18 residues. Losses at the gene ends were 2 bases for V and 5 bases for J; bases not matched to a gene: 9. Germline CDR1 is SGHNT and CDR2 is YYREEE (reference sequence). PCR used 60 Vbeta primers and 13 Jbeta primers. The table came from immunoSEQ multiplex PCR; TCRdb's copy has only in-frame clones and leaves some out. The profile shows over 150,000 clones, 70% to 85% of them singletons. The chain recombines TRBV5-4 with TRBJ2-5; 16 nucleotides agree with TRBD2. Sequenced material: PBMCs. This clonotype was sampled from a middle-aged man in good health and CMV-seronegative. The CDR3 nucleotides are TGTGCCAGCAGCTTTCACCCGGGACTAGCGGGGGGGCATGAGACCCAGTACTTC. It is translated as CASSFHPGLAGGHETQYF.